This T cell receptor (beta chain) comes out of a study of T cell responses to AZD1222 COVID-19 vaccine. This clone turned up a few times. Profiled with immunoSEQ multiplex PCR; TCRdb holds only in-frame clones, not every one. The table has 130,000 or so clones, 89% seen once; the top ten hold under 3.5%. This clonotype was sampled from an adult in good health. The input for sequencing was peripheral blood, taken on day 0 of AZD1222 vaccination.

As DNA, the CDR3 is TGTGCCTGGAGTCAACAGGAGAACACTGAAGCTTTCTTT. Protein product: CAWSQQENTEAFF. This rearrangement joins TRBV30 to TRBJ1-1; possible D gene TRBD1, 5 bases. CDR1 and CDR2 from the germline V gene are GTSNPN and SVGIG (reference sequence). The CDR3 contains 13 residues. V lost 2 bases to trimming and J lost 1 base, with 8 bases between them.